This is a list of T cell receptor beta chains from one sample in a study of T cell repertoires in cytomegalovirus infection. For these receptors, no antigen is known. TCRdb reanalysed the reads using MiXCR and keeps one entry per CDR3 protein. The sample has about 570,000 distinct CDR3 sequences; over 35% are singletons. The sample was cultured PBMCs, taken from culture after CMV antigen stimulation. These receptor sequences come from a human donor in good health (CMV status not recorded). Some clones in this sample may be carry-over from other donors' samples. Both conserved end residues are part of each CDR3. A D gene is named only where the DNA matches it firmly. Rows give clone size only sometimes, using once, few, many, or a class for an expanded clone.

>TRBJ2-7|TRBD1|TRBV6-1|NA
CASSEALGAGGIFEQYF
TGTGCCAGCAGTGAAGCGTTAGGGGCAGGGGGCATCTTCGAGCAGTACTTC
>TRBJ1-2|TRBD1|TRBV20-1|NA
CSARDPGQQSYGYTF
TGCAGTGCTAGAGACCCGGGACAGCAGTCATATGGCTACACCTTC
>TRBJ1-2|NA|TRBV12-3/TRBV12-4|few
CASSFEGALGLIYGYTF
TGTGCCAGCAGTTTCGAAGGGGCGCTCGGTCTAATCTATGGCTACACCTTC
>TRBJ2-7|NA|TRBV4-1|NA
CASSQTHIYEQYF
TGCGCCAGCAGCCAAACACACATCTACGAGCAGTACTTC
>TRBJ2-1|TRBD2|TRBV7-2|many
CASSRTSGSPEQFF
TGTGCCAGCAGCCGGACTAGCGGGAGCCCTGAGCAGTTCTTC
>TRBJ2-1|NA|TRBV7-4|NA
CASSPHVGARGQFF
TGTGCCAGCAGTCCCCACGTCGGAGCCCGTGGGCAGTTCTTC
>TRBJ2-1|TRBD1|TRBV19|few
CASSSGTGENEQFF
TGTGCCAGTAGTTCCGGGACAGGGGAAAATGAGCAGTTCTTC
>TRBJ2-1|TRBD2|TRBV4-1|few
CASSQAISGERLEQFF
TGCGCCAGCAGCCAAGCAATTAGCGGGGAACGGCTTGAGCAGTTCTTC
>TRBJ2-7|NA|TRBV12-3/TRBV12-4|NA
CASGGKRDEQYF
TGTGCCAGCGGGGGCAAAAGGGACGAGCAGTACTTC
>TRBJ2-7|NA|TRBV7-2|few
CASSARESYYEQYF
TGTGCCAGCAGCGCACGGGAGTCTTATTACGAGCAGTACTTC
>TRBJ2-7|NA|TRBV6-5|NA
CASTDRHLRQYF
TGTGCCAGCACCGACAGGCACCTGCGACAGTACTTC
>TRBJ2-6|NA|TRBV5-5|few
CASSTTVLYALDANVLTF
TGTGCCAGCAGCACGACAGTACTCTATGCTCTGGATGCCAACGTCCTGACTTTC
>TRBJ2-7|NA|TRBV7-2|NA
CASSPGPPLEQYF
TGTGCCAGCAGCCCCGGGCCTCCCCTCGAGCAGTACTTC
>TRBJ2-2|TRBD2|TRBV7-2|few
CASSLFYVRVTSGTNTGELFF
TGTGCCAGCAGCTTATTTTACGTCAGAGTGACTAGCGGGACGAACACCGGGGAGCTGTTTTTT
>TRBJ1-6|NA|TRBV2|NA
CASSESRDSPLHF
TGTGCCAGCAGTGAAAGTCGTGATTCACCCCTCCACTTT
>TRBJ2-3|TRBD2|TRBV5-1|NA
CASSLAEAGWSKDTQYF
TGCGCCAGCAGCTTGGCCGAAGCGGGGTGGTCAAAGGATACGCAGTATTTT
>TRBJ2-5|NA|TRBV19|few
CASSIGQKETQYF
TGTGCCAGTAGTATAGGCCAGAAAGAGACCCAGTACTTC
>TRBJ1-4|NA|TRBV12-3/TRBV12-4|NA
CASSKTGEKLFF
TGTGCCAGCTCGAAGACCGGTGAAAAACTGTTTTTT
>TRBJ1-1|TRBD1|TRBV2|NA
CATSWDSLNTEAFF
TGTGCCACCTCTTGGGACAGTCTTAACACTGAAGCTTTCTTT
>TRBJ1-6|NA|TRBV7-2|many
CASTGQPNSPLHF
TGTGCCAGCACCGGACAGCCGAATTCACCCCTCCACTTT
>TRBJ1-5|TRBD1|TRBV19|NA
CASLGQGRQPQHF
TGTGCCAGTCTGGGACAGGGGAGACAGCCCCAGCATTTT
>TRBJ1-6|NA|TRBV27|NA
CATSFPFSSYNSPLHF
TGTGCCACTTCCTTCCCCTTCAGCTCCTATAATTCACCCCTCCACTTT
>TRBJ1-6|TRBD1|TRBV7-9|NA
CASSLSGQGLYNSPLHF
TGTGCCAGCAGCTTATCGGGACAGGGGCTTTATAATTCACCCCTCCACTTT
>TRBJ2-7|TRBD2|TRBV19|NA
CASQDSGSSYEQYF
TGTGCCAGTCAAGACAGCGGGAGCTCCTACGAGCAGTACTTC
>TRBJ2-5|NA|TRBV4-1|NA
CASSLYVDPRQETQYF
TGCGCCAGCAGCCTCTATGTCGACCCACGCCAAGAGACCCAGTACTTC
>TRBJ2-1|TRBD1|TRBV19|NA
CASSKDPQGGYNEQFF
TGTGCCAGTAGTAAGGACCCACAGGGGGGTTACAATGAGCAGTTCTTC
>TRBJ1-5|NA|TRBV29-1|NA
CSARTPNQPQHF
TGCAGCGCCCGGACACCGAATCAGCCCCAGCATTTT
>TRBJ2-5|TRBD1|TRBV12-3/TRBV12-4|NA
CASSFGTGGEETQYF
TGTGCCAGCAGTTTCGGGACAGGGGGCGAAGAGACCCAGTACTTC